This entry concerns a single T cell receptor beta chain. Libraries were prepared by immunoSEQ multiplex PCR; TCRdb keeps only in-frame clonotypes and omits some of them. Seen here are roughly 77,000 clones, 92% observed once, and the top ten hold under 2%. The sample is drawn from a study of T cell changes during pregnancy in multiple sclerosis. CDR3 size: 17 residues. CDR1 and CDR2 (germline): SGHRS, YFSETQ. V lost 5 bases to trimming and J lost 2 bases, with 21 bases between them. The source of this sequence is a female donor with multiple sclerosis, enrolled in a pregnancy study. This sample comprised peripheral blood, obtained in the second trimester of pregnancy. The chain recombines TRBV5-1 with TRBJ2-3; D is perhaps TRBD2 (6 bases). Here the CDR3 reads CASRYSGIGINTDTQYF. DNA of the CDR3: TGCGCCAGCAGATATAGCGGAATAGGGATTAACACAGATACGCAGTATTTT. The complete variable domain, with remaining parts taken from reference TRBV5-1 and TRBJ2-3, reads KAGVTQTPRYLIKTRGQQVTLSCSPISGHRSVSWYQQTPGQGLQFLFEYFSETQRNKGNFPGRFSGRQFSNSRSEMNVSTLELGDSALYLCASRYSGIGINTDTQYFGPGTRLTVL.